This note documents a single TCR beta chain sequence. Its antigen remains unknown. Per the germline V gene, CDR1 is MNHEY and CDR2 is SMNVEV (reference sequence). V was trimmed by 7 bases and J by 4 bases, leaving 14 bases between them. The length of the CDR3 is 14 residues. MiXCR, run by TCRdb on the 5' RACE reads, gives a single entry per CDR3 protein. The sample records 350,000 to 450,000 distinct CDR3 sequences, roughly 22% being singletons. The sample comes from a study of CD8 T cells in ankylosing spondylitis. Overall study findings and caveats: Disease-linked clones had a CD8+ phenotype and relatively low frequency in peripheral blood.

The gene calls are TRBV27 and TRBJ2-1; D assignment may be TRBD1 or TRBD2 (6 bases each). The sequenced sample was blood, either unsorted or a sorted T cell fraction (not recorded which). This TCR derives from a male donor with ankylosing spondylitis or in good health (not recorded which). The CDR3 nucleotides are TGTGCCAGCATCGGGGGCGTCGGGTACAATGAGCAGTTCTTC. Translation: CASIGGVGYNEQFF.